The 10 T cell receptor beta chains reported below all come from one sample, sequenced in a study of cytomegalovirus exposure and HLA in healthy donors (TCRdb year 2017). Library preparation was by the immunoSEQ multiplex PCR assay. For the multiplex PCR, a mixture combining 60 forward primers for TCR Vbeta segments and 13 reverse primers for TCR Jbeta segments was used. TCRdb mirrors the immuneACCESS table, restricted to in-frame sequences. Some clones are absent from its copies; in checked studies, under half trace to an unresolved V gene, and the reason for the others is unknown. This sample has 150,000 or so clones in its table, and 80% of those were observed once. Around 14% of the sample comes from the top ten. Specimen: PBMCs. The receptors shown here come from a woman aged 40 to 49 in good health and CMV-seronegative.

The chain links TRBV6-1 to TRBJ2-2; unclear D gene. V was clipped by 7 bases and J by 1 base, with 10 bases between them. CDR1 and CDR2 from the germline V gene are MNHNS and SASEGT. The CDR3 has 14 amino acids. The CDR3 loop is CASTEWLNTGELFF. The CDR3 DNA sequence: TGTGCCAGCACCGAGTGGTTGAACACCGGGGAGCTGTTTTTT.

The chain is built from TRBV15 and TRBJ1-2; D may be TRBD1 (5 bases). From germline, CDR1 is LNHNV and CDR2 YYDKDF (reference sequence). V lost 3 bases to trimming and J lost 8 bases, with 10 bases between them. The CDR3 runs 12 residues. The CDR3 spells CATSSLGGGYTF. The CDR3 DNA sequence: TGTGCCACCAGCAGCCTGGGGGGGGGCTACACCTTC.

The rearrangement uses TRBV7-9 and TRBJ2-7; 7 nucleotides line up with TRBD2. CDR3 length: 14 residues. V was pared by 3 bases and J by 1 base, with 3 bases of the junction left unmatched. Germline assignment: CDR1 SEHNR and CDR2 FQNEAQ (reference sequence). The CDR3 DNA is TGTGCCAGCAGCTTGGGGGGGGAGTCCTACGAGCAGTACTTC. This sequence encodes CASSLGGESYEQYF.

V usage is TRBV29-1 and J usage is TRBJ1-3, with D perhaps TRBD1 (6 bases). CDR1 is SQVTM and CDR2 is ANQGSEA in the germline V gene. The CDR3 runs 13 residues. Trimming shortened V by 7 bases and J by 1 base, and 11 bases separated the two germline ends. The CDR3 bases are TGCAGCGGGCAGGGGTCTTCTGGAAACACCATATATTTT. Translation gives CSGQGSSGNTIYF. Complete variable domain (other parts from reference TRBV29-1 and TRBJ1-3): SAVISQKPSRDICQRGTSLTIQCQVDSQVTMMFWYRQQPGQSLTLIATANQGSEATYESGFVIDKFPISRPNLTFSTLTVSNMSPEDSSIYLCSGQGSSGNTIYFGEGSWLTVV.

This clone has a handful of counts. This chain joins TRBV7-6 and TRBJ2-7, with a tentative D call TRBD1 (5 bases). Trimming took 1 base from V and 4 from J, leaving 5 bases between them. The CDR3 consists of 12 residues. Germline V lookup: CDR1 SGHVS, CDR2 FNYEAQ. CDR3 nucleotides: TGTGCCAGCAGCTTAGGACAGTACGAGCAGTACTTC. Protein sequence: CASSLGQYEQYF.

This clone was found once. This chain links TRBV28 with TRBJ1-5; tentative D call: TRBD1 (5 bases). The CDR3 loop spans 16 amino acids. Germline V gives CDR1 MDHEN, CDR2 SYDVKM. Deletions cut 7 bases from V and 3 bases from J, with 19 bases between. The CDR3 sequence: CASIQGGPVANQPQHF. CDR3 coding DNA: TGTGCCAGCATTCAGGGAGGGCCCGTGGCCAATCAGCCCCAGCATTTT.

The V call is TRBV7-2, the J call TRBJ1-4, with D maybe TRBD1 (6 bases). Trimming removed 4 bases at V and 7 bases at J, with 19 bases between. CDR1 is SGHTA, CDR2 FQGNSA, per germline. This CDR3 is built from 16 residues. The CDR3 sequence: CASSSWTDTMSEKLFF. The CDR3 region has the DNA TGTGCCAGCAGCTCTTGGACAGACACCATGTCTGAAAAACTGTTTTTT.

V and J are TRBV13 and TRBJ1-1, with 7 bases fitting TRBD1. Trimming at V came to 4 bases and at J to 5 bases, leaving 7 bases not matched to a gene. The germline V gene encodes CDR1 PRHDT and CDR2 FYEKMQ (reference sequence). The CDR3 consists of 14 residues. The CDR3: CASSSVGGGTEAFF. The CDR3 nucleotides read TGTGCCAGCAGCTCCGTAGGGGGCGGGACTGAAGCTTTCTTT.

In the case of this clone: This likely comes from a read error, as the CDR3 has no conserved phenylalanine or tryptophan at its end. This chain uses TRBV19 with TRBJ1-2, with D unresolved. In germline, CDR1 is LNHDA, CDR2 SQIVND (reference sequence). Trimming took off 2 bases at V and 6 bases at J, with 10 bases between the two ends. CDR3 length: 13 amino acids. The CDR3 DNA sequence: TGTGCCAGTAGTATACGTGTCGGGAATGGCTACACCCTC. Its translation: CASSIRVGNGYTL.

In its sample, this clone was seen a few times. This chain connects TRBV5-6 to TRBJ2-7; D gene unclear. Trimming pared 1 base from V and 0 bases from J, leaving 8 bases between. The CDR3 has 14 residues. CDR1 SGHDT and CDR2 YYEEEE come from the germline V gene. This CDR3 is CASSLRESSYEQYF. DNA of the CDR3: TGTGCCAGCAGCTTGAGAGAGAGCTCCTACGAGCAGTACTTC.